This TCR beta chain was found in a study of T cells after posttransplantation cyclophosphamide. Using immunoSEQ multiplex PCR, the repertoire was profiled, and TCRdb retains in-frame clones only, with some absent. The repertoire holds some 37,000 clones, around 80% seen once, with 7.5% to 10% in the top ten. A marrow graft followed busulfan-fludarabine conditioning, with cyclophosphamide on days +3 and +4. The sample in question was CD4+ T cells sorted from blood, obtained roughly 2,000 days after a stem cell transplant with posttransplant cyclophosphamide. This TCR was sampled from a female patient aged 40-50 years who received an allogeneic stem cell transplant from a related donor, was CMV-positive, and had no GVHD. The graft donor may have given rise to some T cells.

The CDR3 region has the DNA TGCGCCAGCAGCCAAGAAAACCGAGCGGGATTTGACGAGCAGTACTTC. Translating gives CASSQENRAGFDEQYF. The V and J genes are TRBV4-1 and TRBJ2-7, with 7 bases matching TRBD2. CDR3 length: 16 residues. Per germline, CDR1 MGHRA and CDR2 YSYEKL. The V gene end was trimmed by 0 bases and the J gene end by 5 bases; junction bases not matched to a gene: 10.